This T cell receptor beta chain is from a study of beta chain features in type 1 diabetes. Each population that was sorted was more than 98% pure. The J segment lost 2 bases and the V segment lost 3 bases, leaving 8 bases of the junction unmatched. The CDR3 totals 16 residues. CDR1 SGHAT and CDR2 FQNNGV come from the germline V gene. The whole isolated RNA underwent reverse transcription, so sequencing captured expressed TCRB transcripts. This table comes from immunoSEQ multiplex PCR, and its TCRdb copy is limited to in-frame clones, with some not included. Found here are approximately 38,000 clones, 45% to 50% of them singletons; the top ten hold 0.72%.

This TCR was sampled from a woman aged 18-29 years in good health. Sequenced input: central memory CD4+ T cells from blood. V and J are TRBV11-2 and TRBJ2-3, with 7 bases aligning to TRBD2. The CDR3 nucleotides read TGTGCCAGCAGCTTGAGACCAGCGGGGACCACAGATACGCAGTATTTT. Residues: CASSLRPAGTTDTQYF.